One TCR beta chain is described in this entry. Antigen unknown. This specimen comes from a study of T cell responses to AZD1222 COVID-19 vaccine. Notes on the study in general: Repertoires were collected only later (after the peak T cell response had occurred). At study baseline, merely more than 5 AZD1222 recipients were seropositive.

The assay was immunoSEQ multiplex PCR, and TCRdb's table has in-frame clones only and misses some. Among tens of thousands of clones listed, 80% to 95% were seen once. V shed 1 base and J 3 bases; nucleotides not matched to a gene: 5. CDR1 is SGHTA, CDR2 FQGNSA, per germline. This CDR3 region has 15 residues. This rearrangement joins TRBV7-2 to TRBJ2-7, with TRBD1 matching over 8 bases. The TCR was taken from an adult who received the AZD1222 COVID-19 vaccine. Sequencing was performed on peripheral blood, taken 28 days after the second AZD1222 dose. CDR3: CASSLGQGFGYEQYF. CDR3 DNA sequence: TGTGCCAGCAGCTTAGGACAGGGGTTCGGCTACGAGCAGTACTTC.